This T cell receptor beta chain was identified in a study of blood T cell repertoires in COVID-19. For the study at large: Samples of COVID-19 (acute and convalescent) were obtained from the United States, Italy and Spain. PBMCs, B-cell-depleted T cells, or T cells were the source of the cDNA or gDNA that made up the material.

CDR3 length: 15 amino acids. The J segment lost 8 bases and the V segment lost 7 bases, leaving 14 bases of the junction unmatched. CDR1 and CDR2 from the germline V gene are LNHNV and YYDKDF (reference sequence). In the original analysis: Estimated nucleated cell counts came from reference gene primer amplification. The repertoire was sequenced with immunoSEQ multiplex PCR; TCRdb's copy has only in-frame clones and lacks some. V, J and clone size are taken as reported in that table, and D and trimming were inferred from the DNA itself. The repertoire holds about 150,000 clones, 60% to 80% seen once, with 7% to 9% in the top ten.

Source material: peripheral blood. The sequence came from a man in his fifties with active or convalescent COVID-19. The V gene is TRBV15, the J gene TRBJ1-2, with 9 nucleotides matching TRBD1. As DNA, the CDR3 is TGTGCCACCACCCGGGACAGGGAGAATTCGGGGGGCTACACCTTC. Translating gives CATTRDRENSGGYTF.